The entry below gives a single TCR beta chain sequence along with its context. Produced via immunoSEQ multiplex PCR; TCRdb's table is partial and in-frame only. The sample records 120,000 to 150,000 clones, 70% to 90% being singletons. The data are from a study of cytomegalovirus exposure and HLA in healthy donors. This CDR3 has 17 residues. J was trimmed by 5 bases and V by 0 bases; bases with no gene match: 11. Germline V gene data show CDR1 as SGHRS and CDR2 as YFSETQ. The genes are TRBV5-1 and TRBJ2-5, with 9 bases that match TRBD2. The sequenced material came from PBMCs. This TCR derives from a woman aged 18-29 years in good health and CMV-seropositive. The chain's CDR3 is CASSLGGLRGGRETQYF. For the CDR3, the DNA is TGCGCCAGCAGCTTGGGAGGCCTGCGGGGGGGCCGGGAGACCCAGTACTTC. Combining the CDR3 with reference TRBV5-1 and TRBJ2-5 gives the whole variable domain KAGVTQTPRYLIKTRGQQVTLSCSPISGHRSVSWYQQTPGQGLQFLFEYFSETQRNKGNFPGRFSGRQFSNSRSEMNVSTLELGDSALYLCASSLGGLRGGRETQYFGPGTRLLVL.